This TCR beta chain emerged from a study of beta chain features in type 1 diabetes. Overall study results and limits: Among all four CD4+ subsets, Type 1 diabetes patients had TCRB CDR3s that were moderately but significantly shorter. For cells with high TCR expression, cDNA sequencing could yield over-representation.

The length of the CDR3 is 12 residues. V lost 4 bases, J lost 7 bases, and 13 bases lay in between. Germline V CDR1 and CDR2: GTSNPN, SVGIG (reference sequence). Only a few counts were recorded for this clone. The antigen remains undetermined. The whole isolated RNA underwent reverse transcription, so sequencing captured expressed TCRB transcripts. Clones were sequenced by immunoSEQ multiplex PCR, and TCRdb holds only the in-frame ones, with some missing. The data contain 250,000 to 350,000 clones, 15% of them singletons. The clonotype was recovered from a man aged 18 to 29 with type 1 diabetes. Sequenced material: naive CD4+ T cells from blood. The rearrangement joins TRBV30 to TRBJ1-1; no reliable D call. This chain's CDR3 is CAWTRPSGEAFF. The CDR3 coding sequence is TGTGCCTGGACAAGACCTTCGGGTGAAGCTTTCTTT. Drawing the rest from reference TRBV30 and TRBJ1-1, the complete variable domain is SQTIHQWPATLVQPVGSPLSLECTVEGTSNPNLYWYRQAAGRGLQLLFYSVGIGQISSEVPQNLSASRPQDRQFILSSKKLLLSDSGFYLCAWTRPSGEAFFGQGTRLTVV.